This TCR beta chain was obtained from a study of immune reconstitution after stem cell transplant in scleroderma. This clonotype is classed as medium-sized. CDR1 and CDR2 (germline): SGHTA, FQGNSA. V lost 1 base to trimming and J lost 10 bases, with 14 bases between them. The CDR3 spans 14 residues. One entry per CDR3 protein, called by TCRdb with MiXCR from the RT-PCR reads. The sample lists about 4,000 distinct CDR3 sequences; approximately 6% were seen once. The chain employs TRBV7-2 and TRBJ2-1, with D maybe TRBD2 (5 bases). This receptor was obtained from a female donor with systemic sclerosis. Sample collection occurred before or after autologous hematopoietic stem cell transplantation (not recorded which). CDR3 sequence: CASSLVGSVREQFF. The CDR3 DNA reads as TGTGCCAGCAGCTTAGTGGGGAGTGTTAGGGAGCAGTTCTTC.